The 7 T cell receptor beta chains below come from one sample, sequenced in a study of beta chain features in type 1 diabetes (dated by TCRdb to 2016 to 2019). For these TCRs, the target antigens are not known. Broader findings and caveats from the paper: Type 1 diabetes patients showed a moderate but significant shortening of TCRB CDR3 length in all four CD4+ subsets.

The receptor library was made with the immunoSEQ multiplex PCR assay. The entire isolated RNA was reverse transcribed using the High Capacity cDNA Reverse Transcription Kit, and thus expressed TCRB transcripts were sequenced. This immuneACCESS table, as held by TCRdb, lists in-frame sequences with V and J called but not all clones. Of the missing ones, under half trace to an unresolved V gene in checked studies; the others have no known cause. The sample table holds more than 250,000 clones, of which 20% were seen once. Around 0.03% of the sample is in the top ten clones. Sequencing was performed on naive CD4+ T cells from blood. This specimen's cell subset or site label, per the study, means: true naive CD4+ T cells. Receptors were obtained from a woman aged 40 to 50 with type 1 diabetes.

This clone occurred a few times. The chain is built from TRBV7-2 and TRBJ1-1, with a possible D match to TRBD1 (6 bases). The length of the CDR3 is 15 residues. With 3 bases removed from V and 1 base from J, the gap between germline ends came to 12 bases. CDR1 is SGHTA and CDR2 is FQGNSA in the germline V gene. The CDR3 protein is CASSFSWTENTEAFF. DNA for the CDR3: TGTGCCAGCAGCTTCTCCTGGACAGAGAACACTGAAGCTTTCTTT.

A remark on this clone: Other DNA sequences of this sample code for an identical CDR3. V is TRBV4-2 and J is TRBJ1-2; no clear D. The CDR3 is 12 amino acids. Trimming took off 0 bases at V and 4 bases at J, with 3 bases between the two ends. CDR1 is LGHNA, CDR2 YNFKEQ, per germline. The CDR3 reads CASSQDLYGYTF. The CDR3 nucleotides are TGTGCCAGCAGCCAAGACCTCTATGGCTACACCTTC.

This clone occurred once. This chain uses TRBV30 with TRBJ1-5; 11 bases are shared with TRBD1. CDR1 and CDR2 (germline): GTSNPN, SVGIG (reference sequence). This CDR3 is built from 13 residues. Unmatched junction bases numbered 6, after V lost 5 bases and J lost 9 bases. CDR3 DNA: TGTGCCTGGGGACAGGGGGCGCGGGGGCCCCAGCATTTT. This encodes CAWGQGARGPQHF.

The chain uses TRBV4-1 and TRBJ2-1; no definite D call. The CDR3 spans 18 residues. V lost 3 bases and J 4 bases, leaving 22 bases between the germline ends. CDR1 is MGHRA, CDR2 YSYEKL, per germline. The CDR3 bases are TGCGCCAGCAGCCAGAATCGAGGAACGGAAATAACATACAATGAGCAGTTCTTC. Translating it yields CASSQNRGTEITYNEQFF.

This rearrangement joins TRBV2 to TRBJ1-4, with 9 bases identical to TRBD1. The J segment lost 3 bases and the V segment lost 6 bases, leaving 5 bases of the junction unmatched. Germline CDR1 SNHLY, CDR2 FYNNEI. The CDR3 extends over 15 amino acids. CDR3 protein: CASRDRDRANEKLFF. Here the CDR3 DNA reads TGTGCCAGCAGGGACCGGGACAGGGCTAATGAAAAACTGTTTTTT.

In this sample, this clone turned up a few times. The V call is TRBV5-6, the J call TRBJ2-5; 12 bases map to TRBD1. CDR1 SGHDT and CDR2 YYEEEE come from the germline V gene. The CDR3 spans 14 residues. Unmatched junction bases numbered 5, after V lost 4 bases and J lost 7 bases. The CDR3 here is CASSAGQGAGTQYF. The DNA of the CDR3 is TGTGCCAGCAGCGCGGGACAGGGGGCGGGGACCCAGTACTTC.

V is TRBV2 and J is TRBJ1-5; 8 bases are shared with TRBD1. J lost 0 bases, V lost 6 bases, and 1 base had no gene match. CDR1 and CDR2 (germline): SNHLY, FYNNEI. The CDR3 covers 14 residues. The CDR3: CASRQGDSNQPQHF. CDR3 DNA sequence: TGTGCCAGCAGACAGGGGGATAGCAATCAGCCCCAGCATTTT.